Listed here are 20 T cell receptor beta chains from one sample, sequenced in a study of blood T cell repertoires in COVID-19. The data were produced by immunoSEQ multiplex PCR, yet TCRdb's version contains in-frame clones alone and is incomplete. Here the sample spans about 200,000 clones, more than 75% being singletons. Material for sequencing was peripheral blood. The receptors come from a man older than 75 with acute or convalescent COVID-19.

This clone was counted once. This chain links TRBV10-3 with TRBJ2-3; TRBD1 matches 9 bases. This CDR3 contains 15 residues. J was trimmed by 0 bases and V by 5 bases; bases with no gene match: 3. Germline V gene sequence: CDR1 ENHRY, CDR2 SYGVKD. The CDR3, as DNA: TGTGCCATCAGTAAAGGACAGGGGAGCACAGATACGCAGTATTTT. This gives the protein CAISKGQGSTDTQYF.

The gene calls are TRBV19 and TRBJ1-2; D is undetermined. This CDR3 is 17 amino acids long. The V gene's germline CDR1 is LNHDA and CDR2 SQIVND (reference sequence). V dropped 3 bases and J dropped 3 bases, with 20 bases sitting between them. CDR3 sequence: CASSMAGAGPGYYGYTF. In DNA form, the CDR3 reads TGTGCCAGTAGTATGGCGGGCGCAGGTCCGGGTTACTATGGCTACACCTTC.

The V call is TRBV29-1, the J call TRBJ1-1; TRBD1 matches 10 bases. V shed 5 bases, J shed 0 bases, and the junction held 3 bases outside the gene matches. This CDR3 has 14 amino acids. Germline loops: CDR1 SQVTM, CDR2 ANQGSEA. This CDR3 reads CSVRTGGMNTEAFF. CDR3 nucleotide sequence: TGCAGCGTTCGGACAGGGGGGATGAACACTGAAGCTTTCTTT.

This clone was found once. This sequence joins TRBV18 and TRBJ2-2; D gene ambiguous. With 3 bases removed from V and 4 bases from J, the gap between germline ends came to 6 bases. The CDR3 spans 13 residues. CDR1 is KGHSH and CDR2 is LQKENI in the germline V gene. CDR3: CASSPQRTGELFF. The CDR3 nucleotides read TGTGCCAGCTCACCCCAGCGCACCGGGGAGCTGTTTTTT.

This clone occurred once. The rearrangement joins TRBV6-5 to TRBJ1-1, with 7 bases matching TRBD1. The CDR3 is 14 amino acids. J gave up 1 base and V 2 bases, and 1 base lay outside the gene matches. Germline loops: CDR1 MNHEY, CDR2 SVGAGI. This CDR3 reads CASSYAGGNTEAFF. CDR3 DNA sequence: TGTGCCAGCAGTTACGCAGGGGGGAACACTGAAGCTTTCTTT.

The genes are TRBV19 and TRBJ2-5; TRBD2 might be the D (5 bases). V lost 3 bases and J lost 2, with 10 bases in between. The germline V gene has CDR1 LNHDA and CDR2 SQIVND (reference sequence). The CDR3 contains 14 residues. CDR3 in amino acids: CASSIPGTQETQYF. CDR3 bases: TGTGCCAGTAGTATCCCGGGAACTCAAGAGACCCAGTACTTC. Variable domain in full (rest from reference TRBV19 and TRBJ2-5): DGGITQSPKYLFRKEGQNVTLSCEQNLNHDAMYWYRQDPGQGLRLIYYSQIVNDFQKGDIAEGYSVSREKKESFPLTVTSAQKNPTAFYLCASSIPGTQETQYFGPGTRLLVL.

For the CDR3, the DNA is TGTGCCAGCTCACCAGGCGCAGGCGGGACTGGGGGAAACATTCAGTACTTC. It translates to CASSPGAGGTGGNIQYF. J is TRBJ2-4 and V is TRBV18, with TRBD2 as a possible D gene (6 bases). The ends were cut back, 2 bases at V and 6 bases at J, with 20 bases in the middle. Germline assignment: CDR1 KGHSH and CDR2 LQKENI. The CDR3 sequence is 17 residues long.

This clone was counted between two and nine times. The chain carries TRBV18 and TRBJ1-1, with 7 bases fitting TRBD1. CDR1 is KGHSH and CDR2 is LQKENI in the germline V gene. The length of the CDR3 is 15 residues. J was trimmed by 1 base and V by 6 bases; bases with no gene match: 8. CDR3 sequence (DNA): TGTGCCAGCTCCTTGACAGGGAGTAAGAACACTGAAGCTTTCTTT. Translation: CASSLTGSKNTEAFF.

The chain's CDR3 is CASSLEQVAGTDTQYF. The CDR3 DNA sequence: TGCGCCAGCAGCTTGGAGCAGGTAGCGGGCACAGATACGCAGTATTTT. The chain has TRBV5-1 and TRBJ2-3; a weak D match, TRBD2 (6 bases). CDR1 is SGHRS, CDR2 YFSETQ, per germline. This CDR3 has 16 amino acids. With 0 bases removed from V and 1 base from J, the gap between germline ends came to 12 bases.

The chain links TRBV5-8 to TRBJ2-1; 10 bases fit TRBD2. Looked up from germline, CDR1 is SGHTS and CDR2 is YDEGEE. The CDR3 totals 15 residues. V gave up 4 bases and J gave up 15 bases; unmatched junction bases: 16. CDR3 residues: CASSLATATSGFPFF. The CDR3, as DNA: TGTGCCAGCAGCCTTGCGACTGCGACTAGCGGGTTTCCGTTCTTC.

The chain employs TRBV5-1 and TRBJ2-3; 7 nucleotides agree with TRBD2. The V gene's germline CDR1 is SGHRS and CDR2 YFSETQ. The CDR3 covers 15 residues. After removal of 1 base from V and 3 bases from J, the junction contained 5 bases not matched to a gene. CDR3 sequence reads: CASSLIGLVTDTQYF. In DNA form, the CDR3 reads TGCGCCAGCAGCTTGATTGGACTAGTGACAGATACGCAGTATTTT.

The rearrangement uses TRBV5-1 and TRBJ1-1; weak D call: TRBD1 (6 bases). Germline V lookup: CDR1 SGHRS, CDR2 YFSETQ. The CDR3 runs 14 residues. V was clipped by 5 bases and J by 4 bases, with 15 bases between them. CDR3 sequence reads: CASRDRMGTTEAFF. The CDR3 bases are TGCGCCAGCAGGGACAGAATGGGGACCACTGAAGCTTTCTTT.

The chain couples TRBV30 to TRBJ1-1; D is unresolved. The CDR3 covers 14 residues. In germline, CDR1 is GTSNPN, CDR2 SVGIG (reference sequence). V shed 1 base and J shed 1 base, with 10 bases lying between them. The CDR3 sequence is CAWSEYRRNTEAFF. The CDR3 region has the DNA TGTGCCTGGAGTGAGTACAGAAGGAACACTGAAGCTTTCTTT.

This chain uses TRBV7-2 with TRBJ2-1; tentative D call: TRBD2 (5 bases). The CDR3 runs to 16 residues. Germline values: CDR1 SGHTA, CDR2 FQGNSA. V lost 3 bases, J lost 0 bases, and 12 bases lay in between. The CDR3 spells CASSFQTTSSYNEQFF. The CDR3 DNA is TGTGCCAGCAGCTTTCAGACCACTAGCTCCTACAATGAGCAGTTCTTC.

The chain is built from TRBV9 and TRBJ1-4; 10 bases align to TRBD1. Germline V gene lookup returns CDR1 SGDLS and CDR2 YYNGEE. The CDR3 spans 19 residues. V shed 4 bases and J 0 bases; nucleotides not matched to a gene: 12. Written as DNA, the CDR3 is TGTGCCAGCAGCCCCTATAAAGGACAGGGGGGCGCAACTAATGAAAAACTGTTTTTT. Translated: CASSPYKGQGGATNEKLFF.

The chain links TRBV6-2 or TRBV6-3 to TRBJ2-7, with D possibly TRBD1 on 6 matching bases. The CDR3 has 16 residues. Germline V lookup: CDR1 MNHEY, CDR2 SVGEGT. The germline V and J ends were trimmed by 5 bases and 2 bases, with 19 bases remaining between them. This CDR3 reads CASSPYHTGHPYEQYV. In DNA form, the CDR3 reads TGTGCCAGCAGTCCATATCATACGGGACATCCCTACGAGCAGTACGTC.

The CDR3 region has the DNA TGTGCCAGCAGTTACCAGGGACAGGAAAAAAACATTCAGTACTTC. Amino acids: CASSYQGQEKNIQYF. V is TRBV6-5 and J is TRBJ2-4; TRBD1 matches 8 bases. The germline CDR1 and CDR2 sequences are MNHEY and SVGAGI. The junction had 4 bases not matched to a gene; V was cut back by 2 bases and J by 4 bases. CDR3 size: 15 residues.

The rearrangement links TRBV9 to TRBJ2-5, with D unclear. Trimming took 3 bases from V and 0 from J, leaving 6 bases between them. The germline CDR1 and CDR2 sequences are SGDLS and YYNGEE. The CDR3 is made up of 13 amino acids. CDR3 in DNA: TGTGCCAGCAGCGACCGGGACCAAGAGACCCAGTACTTC. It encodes CASSDRDQETQYF.

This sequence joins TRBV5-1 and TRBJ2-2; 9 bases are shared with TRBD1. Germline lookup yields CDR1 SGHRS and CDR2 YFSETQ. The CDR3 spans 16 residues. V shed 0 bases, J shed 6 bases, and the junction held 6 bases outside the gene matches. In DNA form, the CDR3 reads TGCGCCAGCAGCTTGGGACGGACAGGGGTTGCCGGGGAGCTGTTTTTT. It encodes CASSLGRTGVAGELFF. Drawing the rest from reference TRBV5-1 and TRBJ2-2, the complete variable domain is KAGVTQTPRYLIKTRGQQVTLSCSPISGHRSVSWYQQTPGQGLQFLFEYFSETQRNKGNFPGRFSGRQFSNSRSEMNVSTLELGDSALYLCASSLGRTGVAGELFFGEGSRLTVL.

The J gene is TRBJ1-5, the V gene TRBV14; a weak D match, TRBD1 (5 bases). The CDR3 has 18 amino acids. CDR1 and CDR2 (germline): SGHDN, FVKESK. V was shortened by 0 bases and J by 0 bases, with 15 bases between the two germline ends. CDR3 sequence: CASSQDFHRFPSNQPQHF. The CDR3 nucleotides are TGTGCCAGCAGCCAAGACTTTCACAGGTTCCCTAGCAATCAGCCCCAGCATTTT.